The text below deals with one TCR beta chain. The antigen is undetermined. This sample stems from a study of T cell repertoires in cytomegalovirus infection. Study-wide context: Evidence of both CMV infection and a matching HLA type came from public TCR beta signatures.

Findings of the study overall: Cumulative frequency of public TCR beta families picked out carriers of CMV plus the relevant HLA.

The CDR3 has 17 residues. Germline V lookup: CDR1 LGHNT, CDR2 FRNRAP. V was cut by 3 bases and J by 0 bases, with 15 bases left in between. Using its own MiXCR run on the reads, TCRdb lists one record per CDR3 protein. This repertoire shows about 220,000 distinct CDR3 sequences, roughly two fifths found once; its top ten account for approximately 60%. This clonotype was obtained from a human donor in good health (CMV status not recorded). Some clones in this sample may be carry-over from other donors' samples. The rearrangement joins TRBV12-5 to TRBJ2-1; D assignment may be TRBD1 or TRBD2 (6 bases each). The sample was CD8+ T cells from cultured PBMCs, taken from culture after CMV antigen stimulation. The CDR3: CASGLGGQSSSYNEQFF. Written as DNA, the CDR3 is TGTGCTAGTGGTTTAGGGGGGCAGTCGAGCTCCTACAATGAGCAGTTCTTC.